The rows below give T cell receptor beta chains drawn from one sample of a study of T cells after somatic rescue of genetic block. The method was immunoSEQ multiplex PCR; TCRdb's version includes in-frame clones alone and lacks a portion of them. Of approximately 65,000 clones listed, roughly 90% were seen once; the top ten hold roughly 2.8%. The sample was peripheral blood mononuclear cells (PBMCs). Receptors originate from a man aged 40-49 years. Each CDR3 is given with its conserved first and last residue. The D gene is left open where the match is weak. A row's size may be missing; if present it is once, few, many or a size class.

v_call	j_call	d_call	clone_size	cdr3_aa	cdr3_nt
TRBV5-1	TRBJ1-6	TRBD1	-	CASSLDRGSPLHF	TGCGCCAGCAGCTTAGACAGGGGCTCACCCCTCCACTTT
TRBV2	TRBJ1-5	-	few	CASRKAINSNQPQHF	TGTGCCAGCAGGAAGGCAATTAATAGCAATCAGCCCCAGCATTTT
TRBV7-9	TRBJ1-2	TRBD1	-	CASSQGQGTRGYTF	TGTGCCAGCAGCCAGGGACAGGGAACGCGCGGCTACACCTTC
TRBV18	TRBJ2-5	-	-	CASSPGAAPQETQYF	TGTGCCAGCTCACCGGGGGCGGCCCCACAAGAGACCCAGTACTTC
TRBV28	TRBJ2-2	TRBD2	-	CASSYSGKTGELFF	TGTGCCAGCAGTTACAGCGGGAAAACCGGGGAGCTGTTTTTT
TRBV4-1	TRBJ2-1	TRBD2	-	CASSQVGLAGGQGEQFF	TGCGCCAGCAGCCAAGTTGGACTAGCGGGGGGGCAGGGTGAGCAGTTCTTC
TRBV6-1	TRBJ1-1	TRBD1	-	CASSEPGQGIPEAFF	TGTGCCAGCAGTGAGCCGGGACAGGGGATCCCTGAAGCTTTCTTT
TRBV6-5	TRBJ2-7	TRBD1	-	CASSYGTGISEQYF	TGTGCCAGCAGTTACGGGACAGGGATTAGCGAGCAGTACTTC
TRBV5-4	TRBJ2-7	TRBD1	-	CASSGGTGEVNYEQYF	TGTGCCAGCAGCGGGGGGACAGGGGAGGTTAACTACGAGCAGTACTTC
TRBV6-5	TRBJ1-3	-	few	CASSYGRSVSGNTIYF	TGTGCCAGCAGTTACGGGCGCAGCGTCTCTGGAAACACCATATATTTT
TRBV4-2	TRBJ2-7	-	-	CASSQLDTDHSYEQYF	TGTGCCAGCAGCCAGCTCGACACCGACCACTCCTACGAGCAGTACTTC
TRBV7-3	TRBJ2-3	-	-	CASSPPPTGLGTDTQYF	TGTGCCAGCAGCCCCCCACCCACAGGGTTGGGCACAGATACGCAGTATTTT
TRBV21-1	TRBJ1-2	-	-	CASSKLGGYGYTF	TGTGCCAGCAGCAAGCTAGGGGGCTATGGCTACACCTTC
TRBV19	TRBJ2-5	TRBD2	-	CASSHGLAGGAMPRQETQYF	TGTGCCAGTAGCCACGGACTAGCGGGGGGGGCTATGCCCAGACAAGAGACCCAGTACTTC
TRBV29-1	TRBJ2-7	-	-	CSVTGSDEQYF	TGCAGCGTGACAGGCTCGGATGAGCAGTACTTC
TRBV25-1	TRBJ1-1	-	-	CASSESGGTEAFF	TGTGCCAGCAGTGAATCGGGCGGCACTGAAGCTTTCTTT
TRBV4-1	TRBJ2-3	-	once	CASSQPPGPSTDTQYF	TGCGCCAGCAGCCAACCGCCGGGACCCAGCACAGATACGCAGTATTTT
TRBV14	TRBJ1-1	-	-	CASSQVGLTEAFF	TGTGCCAGCAGCCAAGTGGGGCTCACTGAAGCTTTCTTT
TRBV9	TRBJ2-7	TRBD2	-	CASSPRTSGGAHEQYF	TGTGCCAGCAGCCCTCGGACTAGCGGGGGGGCCCACGAGCAGTACTTC
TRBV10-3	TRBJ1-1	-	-	CASSVGGRGGFF	TGTGCCTCCAGCGTGGGGGGTAGGGGCGGTTTCTTT
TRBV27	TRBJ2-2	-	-	CASSLLNTGELFF	TGTGCCAGCAGTTTACTGAACACCGGGGAGCTGTTTTTT
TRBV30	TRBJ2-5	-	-	CAWAGGGQETQYF	TGTGCCTGGGCCGGTGGGGGCCAAGAGACCCAGTACTTC
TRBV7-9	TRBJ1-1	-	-	CASSELRDEAFF	TGTGCCAGCAGCGAACTTCGGGATGAAGCTTTCTTT
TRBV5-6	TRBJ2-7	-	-	CASSALKAEQYF	TGTGCCAGCAGCGCACTCAAGGCCGAGCAGTACTTC
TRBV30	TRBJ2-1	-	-	CAWSRNGGRLSNEQFF	TGTGCCTGGAGTAGAAACGGGGGCAGATTAAGCAATGAGCAGTTCTTC
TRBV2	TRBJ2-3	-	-	CASSEWPLRGFKGTQYF	TGTGCCAGCAGTGAGTGGCCGTTGCGGGGTTTCAAAGGTACGCAGTATTTT
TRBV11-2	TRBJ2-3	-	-	CASSAPGGTDTQYF	TGTGCCAGCAGCGCCCCGGGTGGTACAGATACGCAGTATTTT
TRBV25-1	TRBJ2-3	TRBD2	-	CASSGSGGAGRVDTQYF	TGTGCCAGCAGTGGTAGCGGGGGGGCCGGTCGAGTGGATACGCAGTATTTT
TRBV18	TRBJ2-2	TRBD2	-	CASSPGLAGAWGTGELFF	TGTGCCAGCTCACCCGGACTAGCGGGAGCATGGGGCACCGGGGAGCTGTTTTTT